A single sample is the source of the 11 T cell receptor beta chains below, sequenced in a study of T cell responses to AZD1222 COVID-19 vaccine. TCRdb's copy holds only in-frame clones and misses some; the assay was immunoSEQ multiplex PCR. The table includes 50,000 to 75,000 clones, around 75% detected once. The sequences come from peripheral blood, collected on day 0 of AZD1222 vaccination. The origin of the receptors is an adult in good health.

This clone was counted only a few times. CDR3 in DNA: TGTGCCAGCAGCTTAGCCGGATCTCCCTACGAGCAGTACTTC. It codes for CASSLAGSPYEQYF. The chain joins TRBV5-4 to TRBJ2-7; D ambiguous. The CDR3 has 14 amino acids. In germline, CDR1 is SGHNT, CDR2 YYREEE (reference sequence). V shed 2 bases and J shed 2 bases, with 11 bases lying between them.

The chain recombines TRBV2 with TRBJ1-1; D remains ambiguous. CDR1 is SNHLY and CDR2 is FYNNEI in the germline V gene. The CDR3 is made up of 13 amino acids. Trimming removed 7 bases at V and 1 base at J, with 10 bases between. Written as DNA, the CDR3 is TGTGCCAGCATAGATAACAGGAACACTGAAGCTTTCTTT. This encodes CASIDNRNTEAFF. Drawing the rest from reference TRBV2 and TRBJ1-1, the complete variable domain is EPEVTQTPSHQVTQMGQEVILRCVPISNHLYFYWYRQILGQKVEFLVSFYNNEISEKSEIFDDQFSVERPDGSNFTLKIRSTKLEDSAMYFCASIDNRNTEAFFGQGTRLTVV.

The V gene is TRBV18, the J gene TRBJ1-1; maybe TRBD1 (6 bases). Trimming removed 3 bases from V and 4 bases from J, with 12 bases in between. The germline V gene encodes CDR1 KGHSH and CDR2 LQKENI. The CDR3 covers 14 residues. The CDR3 coding sequence is TGTGCCAGCTCACCCTCGGGACATCGCACTGAAGCTTTCTTT. Translating it yields CASSPSGHRTEAFF.

This chain links TRBV7-9 with TRBJ2-1; TRBD1 aligns across 12 bases. This CDR3 has 17 amino acids. Trimming took 4 bases from V and 6 from J; bases not matched to a gene: 10. Germline CDR1 reads SEHNR; CDR2 reads FQNEAQ (reference sequence). The DNA of the CDR3 is TGTGCCAGCAGCTCCAAACCGGGACAGGGGGCATCCAATGAGCAGTTCTTC. Residues: CASSSKPGQGASNEQFF. Combining the CDR3 with reference TRBV7-9 and TRBJ2-1 gives the whole variable domain DTGVSQNPRHKITKRGQNVTFRCDPISEHNRLYWYRQTLGQGPEFLTYFQNEAQLEKSRLLSDRFSAERPKGSFSTLEIQRTEQGDSAMYLCASSSKPGQGASNEQFFGPGTRLTVL.

The chain couples TRBV7-8 to TRBJ1-4; D possibly corresponds to TRBD1 (5 bases). The CDR3 extends over 14 amino acids. With 2 bases removed from V and 2 bases from J, the gap between germline ends came to 6 bases. In germline, CDR1 is SGHVS, CDR2 FQNEAQ. In DNA form, the CDR3 reads TGTGCCAGCAGCTTACGGGGGACTAATGAAAAACTGTTTTTT. This gives the protein CASSLRGTNEKLFF.

The chain uses TRBV2 and TRBJ2-5; weak D call: TRBD1 (5 bases). The CDR3 runs 15 residues. Trimming cost V 6 bases and J 1 base, with 15 bases left between them. Germline assignment: CDR1 SNHLY and CDR2 FYNNEI. CDR3 in amino acids: CASSARRQSQETQYF. The CDR3 DNA is TGTGCCAGCAGCGCCCGAAGACAGTCCCAAGAGACCCAGTACTTC.

This sequence joins TRBV2 and TRBJ1-2; D is possibly TRBD1 (6 bases). V was pared by 3 bases and J by 5 bases, with 10 bases between. This CDR3 is 13 amino acids long. In germline, CDR1 is SNHLY, CDR2 FYNNEI. In DNA form, the CDR3 reads TGTGCCAGCAGTGAGGACAGAATTTATGGCTACACCTTC. It yields the protein CASSEDRIYGYTF.

The chain couples TRBV9 to TRBJ2-1; D ambiguous. Trimming cost V 0 bases and J 2 bases, with 9 bases left between them. The length of the CDR3 is 15 residues. Germline CDR1 reads SGDLS; CDR2 reads YYNGEE. This chain's CDR3 is CASSVGKGTYNEQFF. The DNA of the CDR3 is TGTGCCAGCAGCGTAGGTAAGGGAACCTACAATGAGCAGTTCTTC.

This rearrangement joins TRBV5-1 to TRBJ1-1; 8 bases agree with TRBD1. The V gene's germline CDR1 is SGHRS and CDR2 YFSETQ. The CDR3 is made up of 11 amino acids. The trim removed 4 bases at V and 8 bases at J, leaving 1 base unmatched. The CDR3: CASSDRGEAFF. DNA for the CDR3: TGCGCCAGCAGCGACAGGGGAGAAGCTTTCTTT.

The chain uses TRBV7-8 and TRBJ2-2; 7 nucleotides line up with TRBD2. CDR1 is SGHVS and CDR2 is FQNEAQ in the germline V gene. After removal of 1 base from V and 4 bases from J, the junction contained 3 bases not matched to a gene. The CDR3 runs to 15 residues. CDR3 sequence: CASSLGLAGTGELFF. As DNA, the CDR3 is TGTGCCAGCAGCTTAGGATTAGCGGGCACCGGGGAGCTGTTTTTT.

The CDR3: CASSQARDRGFNEQFF. CDR3 nucleotides: TGTGCCAGCAGCCAAGCCCGGGACAGGGGTTTTAATGAGCAGTTCTTC. The gene calls are TRBV4-2 and TRBJ2-1; 10 positions agree with TRBD1. The CDR3 is 16 amino acids. The V gene end was trimmed by 1 base and the J gene end by 7 bases; junction bases not matched to a gene: 7. The V gene's germline CDR1 is LGHNA and CDR2 YNFKEQ.